The 26 T cell receptor beta chains reported below all come from one sample, sequenced in a study of OX40 agonist ivuxolimab in advanced cancers. Generated by immunoSEQ multiplex PCR, the TCRdb table keeps only in-frame clones and is missing some. The sample records some 23,000 clones, approximately 91% being singletons. The input for sequencing was CD4+ or CD8+ T cells sorted from blood, taken in a trial of the OX40 agonist ivuxolimab. These receptors were taken from an adult with an advanced solid tumor such as melanoma, head and neck, liver or kidney cancer.

The chain links TRBV2 to TRBJ1-2, with D tentatively TRBD1 (6 bases). V lost 3 bases, J lost 7 bases, and 15 bases lay in between. The CDR3 contains 14 residues. CDR1 SNHLY and CDR2 FYNNEI come from the germline V gene. DNA for the CDR3: TGTGCCAGCAGTGAGAAGGTGGGGGCTCGTGGCTACACCTTC. Its translation: CASSEKVGARGYTF.

This clone was observed once. The chain couples TRBV9 to TRBJ2-2; D is uncertain. Germline V lookup: CDR1 SGDLS, CDR2 YYNGEE. The ends were cut back, 0 bases at V and 2 bases at J, with 11 bases in the middle. This CDR3 is 16 amino acids long. The CDR3: CASSVEAELNTGELFF. The DNA of the CDR3 is TGTGCCAGCAGCGTAGAAGCTGAACTAAACACCGGGGAGCTGTTTTTT. Full variable domain (outside the CDR3, taken from reference TRBV9 and TRBJ2-2): DSGVTQTPKHLITATGQRVTLRCSPRSGDLSVYWYQQSLDQGLQFLIQYYNGEERAKGNILERFSAQQFPDLHSELNLSSLELGDSALYFCASSVEAELNTGELFFGEGSRLTVL.

Concerning this clone itself: At one end the junction does not follow the germline gene, possibly because of a read error. This chain joins TRBV7-3 and TRBJ1-1, with D uncertain. From germline, CDR1 is SGHTA and CDR2 FQGTGA. The CDR3 consists of 14 residues. The CDR3 DNA reads TGTGCCAGCAGCCTAACCCGGGGGAACACTGAAGCTTTCTTT. It codes for CASSLTRGNTEAFF. Full variable domain (rest looked up from reference TRBV7-3 and TRBJ1-1): GAGVSQTPSNKVTEKGKYVELRCDPISGHTALYWYRQSLGQGPEFLIYFQGTGAADDSGLPNDRFFAVRPEGSVSTLKIQRTERGDSAVYLCASSLTRGNTEAFFGQGTRLTVV.

This clone was observed a few times. The J gene is TRBJ1-6, the V gene TRBV4-1, with a weak D call TRBD1 (5 bases). Trimming removed 1 base from V and 5 bases from J, with 12 bases in between. This CDR3 comprises 16 residues. CDR1 is MGHRA, CDR2 YSYEKL, per germline. CDR3 nucleotides: TGCGCCAGCAGCCAAGCTAGGGGTTCTGATAATTCACCCCTCCACTTT. It codes for CASSQARGSDNSPLHF.

V is TRBV6-6 and J is TRBJ2-5, with D unclear. V lost 7 bases and J 2 bases, leaving 8 bases between the germline ends. Germline V gene data show CDR1 as MNHNY and CDR2 as SVGAGI (reference sequence). The CDR3 covers 12 residues. CDR3 DNA: TGTGCCAGCAAGGCGGAACAAGAGACCCAGTACTTC. Protein sequence: CASKAEQETQYF.

The genes are TRBV4-3 and TRBJ2-1; unclear D gene. Trimming left V 0 bases short and J 7 bases short, with 10 bases between. CDR3 length: 14 amino acids. CDR1 and CDR2 from the germline V gene are LGHNA and YSLEER. DNA for the CDR3: TGCGCCAGCAGCCAAGACCAAATTGGGAATGAGCAGTTCTTC. Translated, it gives CASSQDQIGNEQFF.

The V and J genes are TRBV12-1 and TRBJ2-7; TRBD1 was called by the table and not checked on the DNA. TRBV12-1 is a pseudogene. This CDR3 comprises 18 residues. CDR3 DNA: TGTGCCAGCAGCTTTGAACTGGGGCCCCAGGAGAACTCCTACGAGCAGTACTTC. It translates to CASSFELGPQENSYEQYF.

This clone occurred once. This rearrangement joins TRBV5-6 to TRBJ1-1; maybe TRBD1 (5 bases). This CDR3 region has 14 residues. The V end lost 2 bases, the J end lost 5 bases, and 13 bases lay between the germline ends. The V gene's germline CDR1 is SGHDT and CDR2 YYEEEE. CDR3 in amino acids: CASSFPQGGTEAFF. Written as DNA, the CDR3 is TGTGCCAGCAGCTTTCCCCAGGGAGGGACTGAAGCTTTCTTT.

V usage is TRBV7-3 and J usage is TRBJ2-1; no clear D gene. CDR1 is SGHTA, CDR2 FQGTGA, per germline. CDR3 length: 14 amino acids. The germline V and J ends were trimmed by 1 base and 4 bases, with 8 bases remaining between them. CDR3 in amino acids: CASSLMSGYNEQFF. In DNA, the CDR3 is TGTGCCAGCAGCTTAATGTCCGGTTACAATGAGCAGTTCTTC.

The chain employs TRBV18 and TRBJ2-5; 8 bases align to TRBD1. J gave up 3 bases and V 2 bases, and 5 bases lay outside the gene matches. This CDR3 has 15 residues. In germline, CDR1 is KGHSH, CDR2 LQKENI. In DNA, the CDR3 is TGTGCCAGCTCACCAGGGACAGGCTCTAAAGAGACCCAGTACTTC. Translation gives CASSPGTGSKETQYF.

This clone was detected only a few times. The gene calls are TRBV28 and TRBJ2-7; D is undetermined. CDR3 length: 17 amino acids. Germline loops: CDR1 MDHEN, CDR2 SYDVKM. Trimming cost V 5 bases and J 3 bases, with 23 bases left between them. The CDR3 spells CASSPAGPFLVLYEQYF. CDR3 nucleotides: TGTGCCAGCAGTCCCGCCGGGCCCTTCCTGGTCCTCTACGAGCAGTACTTC.

In this sample, this clone turned up once. The V gene is TRBV29-1, the J gene TRBJ1-2, with a possible D match to TRBD1 (6 bases). The CDR3 covers 13 residues. Germline CDR1 and CDR2: SQVTM and ANQGSEA. Trimming took 4 bases from V and 4 from J, leaving 13 bases between them. Here the CDR3 reads CSVGNQGTYGYTF. The CDR3 DNA sequence: TGCAGCGTTGGGAACCAGGGGACCTATGGCTACACCTTC.

This chain links TRBV4-1 with TRBJ2-3; D is ambiguous. This CDR3 contains 14 residues. The V end lost 4 bases, the J end lost 2 bases, and 10 bases lay between the germline ends. Germline CDR1 reads MGHRA; CDR2 reads YSYEKL. The CDR3 nucleotides read TGCGCCAGCAGCCTAGCCCTTTTCACAGATACGCAGTATTTT. It is translated as CASSLALFTDTQYF.

The chain is built from TRBV4-3 and TRBJ2-3, with TRBD2 matching over 9 bases. This CDR3 is built from 17 residues. The germline gives CDR1 LGHNA, CDR2 YSLEER. Germline trimming cut 0 bases from V and 0 bases from J; bases unmatched to any gene: 4. Written as DNA, the CDR3 is TGCGCCAGCAGCCAAGATTTAGCGGGGGCTAGCACAGATACGCAGTATTTT. Translated, it gives CASSQDLAGASTDTQYF.

Here the CDR3 reads CASSSGGAGSSYNEQFF. In nucleotides, the CDR3 is TGTGCCAGCAGCTCCGGGGGAGCGGGGTCCTCCTACAATGAGCAGTTCTTC. The gene calls are TRBV11-1 and TRBJ2-1; TRBD2 aligns across 7 bases. The V gene's germline CDR1 is SGHAT and CDR2 FQDESV (reference sequence). This CDR3 spans 17 amino acids. V shed 4 bases and J 0 bases; nucleotides not matched to a gene: 9.

This sequence joins TRBV27 and TRBJ1-2, with a weak D call TRBD1 (5 bases). V was trimmed by 5 bases and J by 8 bases, leaving 15 bases between them. Germline loops: CDR1 MNHEY, CDR2 SMNVEV (reference sequence). The CDR3 extends over 13 amino acids. CDR3 sequence: CASSTRDGRGYTF. The CDR3, as DNA: TGTGCCAGCAGTACAAGGGACGGGCGGGGCTACACCTTC.

This chain links TRBV5-1 with TRBJ2-3; possibly TRBD2 for D (6 bases). Trimming stripped 0 bases from V and 1 base from J, with 12 bases between. Germline values: CDR1 SGHRS, CDR2 YFSETQ. The CDR3 spans 16 residues. The CDR3 DNA follows: TGCGCCAGCAGCTTGGCCGTGGGGGGTGGCACAGATACGCAGTATTTT. Amino acids: CASSLAVGGGTDTQYF.

The CDR3 loop reads CASSLMRTVGLSTDTQYF. The CDR3, as DNA: TGTGCCAGCAGCTTAATGCGGACAGTGGGGCTTAGCACAGATACGCAGTATTTT. The chain couples TRBV7-9 to TRBJ2-3, with a weak D call TRBD1 (6 bases). Trimming shortened V by 2 bases and J by 0 bases, and 18 bases separated the two germline ends. Germline assignment: CDR1 SEHNR and CDR2 FQNEAQ (reference sequence). The CDR3 loop spans 18 amino acids.

CDR3 loop: CASSEVRDRWQYF. In DNA form, the CDR3 reads TGTGCCAGCAGTGAAGTACGAGACAGGTGGCAGTACTTC. V is TRBV6-1 and J is TRBJ2-7, with D maybe TRBD1 (6 bases). This CDR3 contains 13 residues. Germline loops: CDR1 MNHNS, CDR2 SASEGT. Trimming stripped 1 base from V and 9 bases from J, with 13 bases between.

V and J are TRBV19 and TRBJ2-7; D is possibly TRBD1 or TRBD2 (5 bases each). Germline assignment: CDR1 LNHDA and CDR2 SQIVND (reference sequence). The CDR3 loop spans 13 amino acids. Trimming left V 5 bases short and J 3 bases short, with 11 bases between. CDR3 DNA: TGTGCCAGTAGTCCCAGGGACGGCTACGAGCAGTACTTC. This gives the protein CASSPRDGYEQYF.

The rearrangement links TRBV6-5 to TRBJ1-5, with 8 nucleotides matching TRBD1. The CDR3 extends over 15 amino acids. CDR1 MNHEY and CDR2 SVGAGI come from the germline V gene. J was trimmed by 1 base and V by 2 bases; bases with no gene match: 1. Here the CDR3 DNA reads TGTGCCAGCAGTTACGGACAGGGAAGCAATCAGCCCCAGCATTTT. Residues: CASSYGQGSNQPQHF.

The chain has TRBV5-4 and TRBJ1-2; D is perhaps TRBD1 (6 bases). The CDR3 length is 15 residues. Trimming stripped 3 bases from V and 8 bases from J, with 20 bases between. Germline CDR1 and CDR2: SGHNT and YYREEE (reference sequence). CDR3 bases: TGTGCCAGCAGCTCCCGGGACAACCTTAAGGGCGGCTACACCTTC. Its protein is CASSSRDNLKGGYTF.

The V and J genes are TRBV7-8 and TRBJ1-2, with unresolved D. Germline V gene data show CDR1 as SGHVS and CDR2 as FQNEAQ. V dropped 3 bases and J dropped 8 bases, with 22 bases sitting between them. This CDR3 contains 16 residues. As DNA, the CDR3 is TGTGCCAGCAGCTTCCATATGAGGGAGGCGTCTGGAGGCTACACCTTC. As protein: CASSFHMREASGGYTF.

The chain joins TRBV29-1 to TRBJ1-2; 7 nucleotides line up with TRBD1. The germline V gene has CDR1 SQVTM and CDR2 ANQGSEA. This CDR3 spans 14 amino acids. Trimming removed 5 bases from V and 4 bases from J; junction bases left unmatched: 10. DNA of the CDR3: TGCAGCGTTCCCGGACAGGACACCATCTATGGCTACACCTTC. This translates into CSVPGQDTIYGYTF.

CDR3 DNA sequence: TGTGCCAGCAGCGTAACTCCTAGCGGGGGGGACAATGAGCAGTTCTTC. It yields the protein CASSVTPSGGDNEQFF. The genes are TRBV27 and TRBJ2-1, with TRBD2 matching 12 bases. The CDR3 has 16 residues. CDR1 MNHEY and CDR2 SMNVEV come from the germline V gene (reference sequence). The V and J ends lost 6 bases and 5 bases, in that order; junction bases with no gene match: 8.

DNA of the CDR3: TGTGCCAGCATCACGGGGACAGGTAGTGTCTACGAGCAGTACTTC. This gives the protein CASITGTGSVYEQYF. The chain combines TRBV6-5 with TRBJ2-7; 8 bases agree with TRBD1. The V gene end was trimmed by 7 bases and the J gene end by 3 bases; junction bases not matched to a gene: 11. The germline gives CDR1 MNHEY, CDR2 SVGAGI. This CDR3 contains 15 residues.